Presented here are 12 T cell receptor beta chains from one specimen sequenced in a study of blood T cell repertoires in COVID-19 (TCRdb year 2020). Libraries came from the immunoSEQ multiplex PCR assay. TCRdb retrieved this table from immuneACCESS and kept in-frame rearrangements only. Not all clones are present; in checked studies, unresolved V genes account for under half, and no reason is known for the remainder. Here the sample has some 280,000 clones; around 89% occur a single time. Around an eighth of the sample is in the top ten clones. The specimen was peripheral blood. These receptors all come from a woman aged 60 to 75 with acute or convalescent COVID-19.

The chain links TRBV28 to TRBJ2-7, with D unclear. Trimming left V 6 bases short and J 3 bases short, with 9 bases between. The germline V gene has CDR1 MDHEN and CDR2 SYDVKM. The CDR3 runs to 12 residues. CDR3 DNA sequence: TGTGCCAGCAGCCCCCCCCGCTACGAGCAGTACTTC. It yields the protein CASSPPRYEQYF.

The CDR3 DNA reads TGTGCCAGCAGCTTAGCGACCTCGGCGGGCTACGAGCAGTACTTC. Protein: CASSLATSAGYEQYF. The rearrangement joins TRBV7-2 to TRBJ2-7; a weak D match, TRBD2 (5 bases). CDR3 size: 15 residues. Looked up from germline, CDR1 is SGHTA and CDR2 is FQGNSA. V was trimmed by 0 bases and J by 3 bases, leaving 12 bases between them.

The chain uses TRBV19 and TRBJ1-5; D is undetermined. Trimming removed 9 bases from V and 6 bases from J, with 15 bases in between. CDR3 length: 13 amino acids. From germline, CDR1 is LNHDA and CDR2 SQIVND (reference sequence). The DNA for the CDR3 is TGTGCCAGCTCACGGAGAACTTTTCAGCCCCAGCATTTT. This encodes CASSRRTFQPQHF.

The chain recombines TRBV28 with TRBJ1-6, with D hard to call. Germline CDR1 is MDHEN and CDR2 is SYDVKM. Between the trimmed V and J ends, which lost 2 bases and 9 bases, there was a span of 11 bases. This CDR3 is 14 amino acids long. The CDR3 loop reads CASSLTGFVSPLHF. The CDR3 region has the DNA TGTGCCAGCAGTTTAACGGGTTTTGTTTCACCCCTCCACTTT.

The chain has TRBV6-5 and TRBJ1-1, with D uncertain. Between the trimmed V and J ends, which lost 2 bases and 4 bases, there was a span of 8 bases. CDR1 and CDR2 (germline): MNHEY, SVGAGI. The CDR3 has 13 residues. In DNA, the CDR3 is TGTGCCAGCAGTTACGCGGGGAGCACTGAAGCTTTCTTT. Its translation: CASSYAGSTEAFF.

The rearrangement joins TRBV28 to TRBJ2-2; 12 nucleotides line up with TRBD2. The V gene end was trimmed by 0 bases and the J gene end by 4 bases; junction bases not matched to a gene: 18. The CDR3 length is 22 residues. Germline CDR1 is MDHEN and CDR2 is SYDVKM. CDR3 sequence reads: CASSLWAGFTSGRSKGTGELFF. The CDR3 nucleotides read TGTGCCAGCAGTTTATGGGCAGGGTTTACTAGCGGGAGGTCAAAAGGCACCGGGGAGCTGTTTTTT.

The chain joins TRBV11-3 to TRBJ2-3; 13 positions match TRBD2. V lost 5 bases, J lost 0 bases, and 5 bases stayed unmatched. This CDR3 contains 17 residues. Germline assignment: CDR1 SGHNT and CDR2 YENEEA. The DNA of the CDR3 is TGTGCCAGCAGCCTGGGGACTAGCGGGATGAGCACAGATACGCAGTATTTT. Protein product: CASSLGTSGMSTDTQYF.

The table lists this clone with a few counts. The chain carries TRBV13 and TRBJ2-3; possible D gene TRBD2, 5 bases. CDR1 PRHDT and CDR2 FYEKMQ come from the germline V gene (reference sequence). The V gene lost 3 bases and the J gene lost 5 bases, with 9 bases spanning the gap. This CDR3 spans 13 amino acids. The CDR3 region is CASSFSGEDTQYF. The CDR3 coding sequence is TGTGCCAGCAGCTTCAGCGGTGAAGATACGCAGTATTTT.

The chain couples TRBV19 to TRBJ2-7, with D possibly TRBD2 on 6 matching bases. V dropped 6 bases and J dropped 4 bases, with 22 bases sitting between them. The CDR3 loop spans 16 amino acids. The V gene's germline CDR1 is LNHDA and CDR2 SQIVND (reference sequence). The CDR3 loop reads CASRPGKREREYEQYF. CDR3 nucleotide sequence: TGTGCCAGTAGGCCGGGGAAACGGGAGAGGGAATACGAGCAGTACTTC.

This clone was detected only once. This chain connects TRBV27 to TRBJ2-1, with 11 bases identical to TRBD2. The CDR3 is 16 residues long. Germline CDR1 is MNHEY and CDR2 is SMNVEV (reference sequence). J was trimmed by 0 bases and V by 5 bases; bases with no gene match: 3. CDR3 region: CASSPGTSGSYNEQFF. In nucleotides, the CDR3 is TGTGCCAGCAGTCCTGGGACTAGCGGCTCCTACAATGAGCAGTTCTTC.

This clone was recorded only once. The rearrangement joins TRBV4-2 to TRBJ1-2; D is uncertain. Germline-derived CDR1 and CDR2 are LGHNA and YNFKEQ. The CDR3 consists of 12 residues. Trimming pared 1 base from V and 7 bases from J, leaving 7 bases between. The CDR3 DNA is TGTGCCAGCAGCCAAGGCTCAGGTGGCTACACCTTC. Residues: CASSQGSGGYTF.

The gene calls are TRBV6-5 and TRBJ1-4, with 10 bases matching TRBD1. This CDR3 comprises 13 residues. The V and J ends lost 10 bases and 8 bases, in that order; junction bases with no gene match: 7. Germline loops: CDR1 MNHEY, CDR2 SVGAGI. The CDR3 loop reads CATRQGALEKLFF. Written as DNA, the CDR3 is TGTGCCACACGACAGGGGGCTCTGGAAAAACTGTTTTTT.